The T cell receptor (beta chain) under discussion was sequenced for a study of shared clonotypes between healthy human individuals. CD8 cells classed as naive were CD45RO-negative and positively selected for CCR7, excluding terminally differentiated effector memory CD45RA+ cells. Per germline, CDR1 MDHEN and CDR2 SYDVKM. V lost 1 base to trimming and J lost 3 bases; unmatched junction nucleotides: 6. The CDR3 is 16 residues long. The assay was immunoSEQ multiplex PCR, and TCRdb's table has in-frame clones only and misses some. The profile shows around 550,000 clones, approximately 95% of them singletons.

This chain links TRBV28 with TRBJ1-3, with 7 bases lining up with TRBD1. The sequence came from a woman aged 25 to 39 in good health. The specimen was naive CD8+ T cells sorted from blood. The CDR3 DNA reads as TGTGCCAGCAGTTTATTCTACAGGGGAGGTGGAAACACCATATATTTT. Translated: CASSLFYRGGGNTIYF.